This T cell receptor (beta chain) appears in the sequencing data of a study of blood T cell repertoires in COVID-19. Study-level information: Some COVID-19 samples were acute and others convalescent; all came from the United States, Italy and Spain. From T cells, B-cell-depleted T cells, or PBMCs came the material, which was cDNA or gDNA.

Clones were read by immunoSEQ multiplex PCR, and TCRdb kept only the in-frame ones, dropping some. The sample carries tens of thousands of clones, roughly 80% recorded once. The clonotype originates from an older man with COVID-19, enrolled during active disease. Sequenced sample: peripheral blood.

CDR3 nucleotides: TGCGCCAGCAGCCCCGGGACATCTCTCAAACTAGCGGGAGTATCAGGGGCCAACGTCCTGACTTTC. It codes for CASSPGTSLKLAGVSGANVLTF. V and J are TRBV5-1 and TRBJ2-6, with 11 nucleotides matching TRBD2. Germline V gives CDR1 SGHRS, CDR2 YFSETQ. The trim removed 4 bases at V and 4 bases at J, leaving 22 bases unmatched. This CDR3 spans 22 amino acids.